This passage covers 15 T cell receptor beta chains from one sample sequenced in a study of control samples from healthy donors and cancer patients. The table came from immunoSEQ multiplex PCR; TCRdb's copy has only in-frame clones and leaves some out. The table has about 110,000 clones, just over 90% seen once. Sequencing was carried out using blood. These receptors all come from a human donor in good health. The donor label of this sample is uncertain.

The V gene is TRBV3-1 (or the pseudogene TRBV3-2), the J gene TRBJ1-4; a possible D gene is TRBD1 (5 bases). The germline V gene encodes CDR1 LGHDT and CDR2 YNNKEL (reference sequence). This CDR3 has 16 residues. With 1 base removed from V and 8 bases from J, the gap between germline ends came to 17 bases. The CDR3 coding sequence is TGTGCCAGCAGCCAAGGGTTTGCAGGGCACTGGGAAAAACTGTTTTTT. Protein product: CASSQGFAGHWEKLFF.

The CDR3 here is CASSFGGSYNEQFF. In DNA, the CDR3 is TGTGCCAGCAGTTTCGGCGGGTCCTACAATGAGCAGTTCTTC. J is TRBJ2-1 and V is TRBV27, with D maybe TRBD2 (5 bases). V shed 3 bases and J shed 1 base, with 7 bases lying between them. Looked up from germline, CDR1 is MNHEY and CDR2 is SMNVEV (reference sequence). This CDR3 has 14 residues.

A single count supports this clone. The V gene is TRBV5-1, the J gene TRBJ2-1, with D possibly being TRBD1 (5 bases). The germline V gene has CDR1 SGHRS and CDR2 YFSETQ. The CDR3 covers 13 residues. Trimming cost V 4 bases and J 10 bases, with 15 bases left between them. The CDR3 DNA reads as TGCGCCAGCAGCCCATTAGGGGTCGGGGAGCAGTTCTTC. Its protein product is CASSPLGVGEQFF.

This clone was observed a few times. The chain links TRBV6-1 to TRBJ1-1; D gene ambiguous. The CDR3 runs 11 residues. In germline, CDR1 is MNHNS, CDR2 SASEGT. Trimming cost V 1 base and J 7 bases, with 4 bases left between them. The CDR3 protein is CASSEGREAFF. The CDR3 bases are TGTGCCAGCAGTGAAGGGCGTGAAGCTTTCTTT.

The chain has TRBV6-1 and TRBJ2-1, with D unresolved. Trimming took 1 base from V and 0 from J, leaving 7 bases between them. Per germline, CDR1 MNHNS and CDR2 SASEGT. The CDR3 is 15 amino acids. CDR3 nucleotide sequence: TGTGCCAGCAGTGAAGGGGGAAGCTCCTACAATGAGCAGTTCTTC. Residues: CASSEGGSSYNEQFF.

This chain links TRBV9 with TRBJ1-1, with D maybe TRBD1 (6 bases). With 2 bases removed from V and 4 bases from J, the gap between germline ends came to 18 bases. This CDR3 spans 16 amino acids. Per the germline V gene, CDR1 is SGDLS and CDR2 is YYNGEE. The CDR3 sequence: CASSVTPRGASTEAFF. The DNA of the CDR3 is TGTGCCAGCAGCGTTACCCCGCGGGGGGCGAGCACTGAAGCTTTCTTT.

This rearrangement joins TRBV29-1 to TRBJ1-2; no definite D call. The CDR3 runs to 11 residues. With 2 bases removed from V and 5 bases from J, the gap between germline ends came to 6 bases. Germline loops: CDR1 SQVTM, CDR2 ANQGSEA. CDR3 in amino acids: CSVERVYGYTF. CDR3 DNA: TGCAGCGTTGAAAGGGTGTATGGCTACACCTTC.

The chain has TRBV15 and TRBJ2-7; D may be TRBD1 or TRBD2 (5 bases each). The CDR3 length is 13 residues. Germline-derived CDR1 and CDR2 are LNHNV and YYDKDF (reference sequence). Trimming shortened V by 5 bases and J by 6 bases, and 14 bases separated the two germline ends. CDR3 sequence reads: CATSAGTPSEQYV. Here the CDR3 DNA reads TGTGCCACCAGCGCCGGGACCCCCTCCGAGCAGTACGTC.

The CDR3 DNA reads as TGTGCCAGCTCACCTTCCGGGGGAATGAACACTGAAGCTTTCTTT. Translated: CASSPSGGMNTEAFF. This chain uses TRBV18 with TRBJ1-1, with a possible D match to TRBD1 (5 bases). V was shortened by 3 bases and J by 0 bases, with 11 bases between the two germline ends. CDR3 size: 15 residues. Germline lookup yields CDR1 KGHSH and CDR2 LQKENI.

The rearrangement uses TRBV6-5 and TRBJ1-2; D is perhaps TRBD1 (6 bases). Germline V lookup: CDR1 MNHEY, CDR2 SVGAGI. The CDR3 runs 14 residues. The V end was cut by 7 bases, the J end by 1 base, with 13 bases between. CDR3 region: CASKSGTINYGYTF. The CDR3 coding sequence is TGTGCCAGCAAATCCGGGACAATTAACTATGGCTACACCTTC.

V gene TRBV7-2 combines with J gene TRBJ2-2; tentatively, D is TRBD1 (5 bases). The CDR3 contains 14 residues. V gave up 3 bases and J gave up 6 bases, with 11 bases separating them. Germline V lookup: CDR1 SGHTA, CDR2 FQGNSA. DNA for the CDR3: TGTGCCAGCAGCTTTCTAGGGGCGGCCGGGGAGCTGTTTTTT. This gives the protein CASSFLGAAGELFF.

The chain joins TRBV10-1 to TRBJ2-7, with 7 bases matching TRBD1. Germline trimming cut 8 bases from V and 3 bases from J; bases unmatched to any gene: 7. Germline V gene lookup returns CDR1 WNHNN and CDR2 SYGVQD (reference sequence). This CDR3 region has 13 residues. CDR3 protein: CASFDRVDYEQYF. The CDR3 DNA reads as TGCGCCAGCTTTGACAGGGTGGACTACGAGCAGTACTTC.

The V call is TRBV7-9, the J call TRBJ2-6; 7 bases are a match to TRBD2. Losses at the gene ends were 5 bases for V and 4 bases for J; bases not matched to a gene: 8. Germline-derived CDR1 and CDR2 are SEHNR and FQNEAQ (reference sequence). This CDR3 is 16 amino acids long. CDR3 in DNA: TGTGCCAGCAGCCGTACGGGGGGAACGGGGGCCAACGTCCTGACTTTC. Translated, it gives CASSRTGGTGANVLTF.

This rearrangement joins TRBV19 to TRBJ1-1, with 7 bases lining up with TRBD1. Trimming removed 5 bases from V and 1 base from J; junction bases left unmatched: 7. Germline CDR1 reads LNHDA; CDR2 reads SQIVND (reference sequence). The CDR3 covers 15 residues. The CDR3, as DNA: TGTGCCAGTAGTCCACAACAGGGGAGGAACACTGAAGCTTTCTTT. Its protein is CASSPQQGRNTEAFF.

Written as DNA, the CDR3 is TGTGCCAGCACTCCGGGCCAAGAGACCCAGTACTTC. This codes for CASTPGQETQYF. The rearrangement joins TRBV2 to TRBJ2-5; D unresolved. This CDR3 comprises 12 residues. Trimming stripped 7 bases from V and 1 base from J, with 7 bases between. CDR1 is SNHLY, CDR2 FYNNEI, per germline.